The 12 T cell receptor beta chains given below trace back to one sample, sequenced in a study of cytomegalovirus exposure and HLA in healthy donors (dated by TCRdb to 2015 to 2018). Library prep was done by the immunoSEQ multiplex PCR assay. A mixture of 60 forward primers for TCR Vbeta segments and 13 reverse primers for TCR Jbeta segments was used in the multiplex PCR. Here the immuneACCESS table is served through TCRdb, limited to in-frame sequences with V and J called. Missing clones are a known gap in these copies; in checked studies unresolved V genes cover under half, and the rest lacks a known reason. The table for this sample lists around 210,000 clones; just under 80% of them were counted only once. About 0.47% of the sample is held by the ten biggest clonotypes. Sequenced sample: PBMCs. The source is a boy younger than 18 in good health and CMV-seronegative.

This clone has only one observation. The chain uses TRBV11-3 and TRBJ2-7; D may be TRBD1 (6 bases). V was clipped by 0 bases and J by 2 bases, with 11 bases between them. CDR1 and CDR2 from the germline V gene are SGHNT and YENEEA. This CDR3 spans 15 amino acids. This CDR3 reads CASSLDGQQPYEQYF. Here the CDR3 DNA reads TGTGCCAGCAGCTTAGATGGACAGCAGCCCTACGAGCAGTACTTC.

The chain's CDR3 is CASSLKGRANYGYTF. Written as DNA, the CDR3 is TGTGCCAGCAGTTTAAAGGGGAGGGCGAACTATGGCTACACCTTC. V is TRBV27 and J is TRBJ1-2; D is possibly TRBD1 (5 bases). CDR1 is MNHEY and CDR2 is SMNVEV in the germline V gene (reference sequence). There are 15 residues in the CDR3. The V end was cut by 2 bases, the J end by 2 bases, with 12 bases between.

The chain combines TRBV11-2 with TRBJ1-1; maybe TRBD1 (5 bases). V gave up 8 bases and J gave up 6 bases, with 16 bases separating them. This CDR3 is 13 amino acids long. CDR1 SGHAT and CDR2 FQNNGV come from the germline V gene. In DNA form, the CDR3 reads TGTGCCAGCGGTTCCACCCGGGGGGCTGAAGCTTTCTTT. This sequence encodes CASGSTRGAEAFF.

This chain uses TRBV7-3 with TRBJ1-1; D call uncertain. Looked up from germline, CDR1 is SGHTA and CDR2 is FQGTGA. The CDR3 totals 13 residues. V lost 1 base and J lost 5, with 8 bases in between. The CDR3: CASSLNLVTEAFF. DNA of the CDR3: TGTGCCAGCAGCTTAAATTTAGTGACTGAAGCTTTCTTT.

The chain is built from TRBV5-1 and TRBJ1-1; 7 bases are a match to TRBD1. The germline CDR1 and CDR2 sequences are SGHRS and YFSETQ. The CDR3 spans 15 residues. The V gene end was trimmed by 4 bases and the J gene end by 0 bases; junction bases not matched to a gene: 6. CDR3 protein: CASSNRQGLNTEAFF. CDR3 nucleotide sequence: TGCGCCAGCAGCAACCGACAGGGATTGAACACTGAAGCTTTCTTT.

The rearrangement links TRBV2 to TRBJ1-5; 7 bases align to TRBD1. Germline V gives CDR1 SNHLY, CDR2 FYNNEI. Trimming took 6 bases from V and 4 from J; bases not matched to a gene: 9. This CDR3 has 15 residues. CDR3 sequence: CASRARQGANQPQHF. DNA for the CDR3: TGTGCCAGCAGGGCCAGACAGGGTGCGAATCAGCCCCAGCATTTT. Drawing the rest from reference TRBV2 and TRBJ1-5, the complete variable domain is EPEVTQTPSHQVTQMGQEVILRCVPISNHLYFYWYRQILGQKVEFLVSFYNNEISEKSEIFDDQFSVERPDGSNFTLKIRSTKLEDSAMYFCASRARQGANQPQHFGDGTRLSIL.

J is TRBJ1-4 and V is TRBV7-8; 8 bases line up with TRBD1. The J segment lost 8 bases and the V segment lost 5 bases, leaving 7 bases of the junction unmatched. The germline CDR1 and CDR2 sequences are SGHVS and FQNEAQ. The CDR3 contains 14 residues. The CDR3 DNA follows: TGTGCCAGCAGCCGGACAGGGAGTAGGGAAAAACTGTTTTTT. Translated: CASSRTGSREKLFF. The full variable domain, rest sourced from reference TRBV7-8 and TRBJ1-4, is GAGVSQSPRYKVAKRGQDVALRCDPISGHVSLFWYQQALGQGPEFLTYFQNEAQLDKSGLPSDRFFAERPEGSVSTLKIQRTQQEDSAVYLCASSRTGSREKLFFGSGTQLSVL.

V and J are TRBV5-1 and TRBJ1-6; D ambiguous. The V and J ends lost 0 bases and 7 bases respectively, with 8 bases between them. The CDR3 length is 14 residues. Germline CDR1 SGHRS, CDR2 YFSETQ. CDR3 in DNA: TGCGCCAGCAGCTTGGGGGAGCGGAATTCACCCCTCCACTTT. This translates into CASSLGERNSPLHF.

The chain combines TRBV6-5 with TRBJ1-2; D unclear. The CDR3 runs 13 residues. Trimming removed 5 bases from V and 7 bases from J, with 14 bases in between. Germline V gene sequence: CDR1 MNHEY, CDR2 SVGAGI. The CDR3 coding sequence is TGTGCCAGCAGTGAAACGGGTTTGTTTGGCTACACCTTC. The encoded protein is CASSETGLFGYTF.

This chain's CDR3 is CASSDSGFSTDTQYF. CDR3 DNA: TGTGCCAGCAGCGATAGCGGGTTTAGCACAGATACGCAGTATTTT. The chain recombines TRBV9 with TRBJ2-3; TRBD2 agrees at 7 bases. The CDR3 length is 15 residues. Germline trimming cut 3 bases from V and 0 bases from J; bases unmatched to any gene: 4. Germline CDR1 is SGDLS and CDR2 is YYNGEE.

V usage is TRBV9 and J usage is TRBJ1-2; D remains unclear. The CDR3 has 15 residues. With 0 bases removed from V and 2 bases from J, the gap between germline ends came to 11 bases. The germline V gene encodes CDR1 SGDLS and CDR2 YYNGEE. In DNA form, the CDR3 reads TGTGCCAGCAGCGTAGACCTTGAGGAAAACTATGGCTACACCTTC. Translated, it gives CASSVDLEENYGYTF.

This clone has just a few counts. CDR3 DNA: TGTGCCAGCCGACGACTAGGCGATCGTACTTGGGGTGGGGACACCGGGGAGCTGTTTTTT. The encoded protein is CASRRLGDRTWGGDTGELFF. The chain carries TRBV27 and TRBJ2-2, with a weak D call TRBD2 (6 bases). The CDR3 is made up of 20 amino acids. Deletions cut 8 bases from V and 3 bases from J, with 31 bases between. Germline values: CDR1 MNHEY, CDR2 SMNVEV (reference sequence).